Listed below are T cell receptor beta chains from one sample, sequenced in a study of T cell responses to AZD1222 COVID-19 vaccine. Data came from immunoSEQ multiplex PCR; TCRdb stores just in-frame clones and leaves some out. The table lists more than 95,000 clones, roughly 93% of them singletons. The sample here was peripheral blood, taken 28 days after the second AZD1222 dose. Every receptor here comes from an adult who received the AZD1222 COVID-19 vaccine. CDR3s include the opening cysteine and the closing phenylalanine or tryptophan. The D gene is left open where the match is weak. Clone sizes are given selectively: once, few, many, or a class where the clone is expanded.

J gene: TRBJ1-1
clone size: NA
D gene: NA
CDR3 length: 13
V gene: TRBV2
CDR3 DNA: TGTGCCAGCACCAACGAGGGGGGAACTGAAGCTTTCTTT
CDR3 protein: CASTNEGGTEAFF

J gene: TRBJ2-5
clone size: NA
D gene: NA
CDR3 length: 13
V gene: TRBV28
CDR3 DNA: TGTGCCAGCTACAGGAGCGGATGGGAGACCCAGTACTTC
CDR3 protein: CASYRSGWETQYF

J gene: TRBJ1-1
clone size: NA
D gene: NA
CDR3 length: 16
V gene: TRBV7-9
CDR3 DNA: TGTGCCAGCAGCTTCATCGGCTGGGACCTGAACACTGAAGCTTTCTTT
CDR3 protein: CASSFIGWDLNTEAFF

J gene: TRBJ1-5
clone size: NA
D gene: TRBD1
CDR3 length: 16
V gene: TRBV2
CDR3 DNA: TGTGCCAGCAGTGTAAACAGGGGGCTTCGCAATCAGCCCCAGCATTTT
CDR3 protein: CASSVNRGLRNQPQHF

J gene: TRBJ2-7
clone size: NA
D gene: TRBD2
CDR3 length: 14
V gene: TRBV9
CDR3 DNA: TGTGCCAGCAGCCCGGGACTAGCGGTTCCCGAGCAGTACTTC
CDR3 protein: CASSPGLAVPEQYF

J gene: TRBJ1-5
clone size: NA
D gene: TRBD1
CDR3 length: 16
V gene: TRBV5-6
CDR3 DNA: TGTGCCAGCAGCTTGAATCCAGGGGGTGGCAATCAGCCCCAGCATTTT
CDR3 protein: CASSLNPGGGNQPQHF

J gene: TRBJ1-2
clone size: few
D gene: NA
CDR3 length: 13
V gene: TRBV6-1
CDR3 DNA: TGTGCCAGCAGTGACAGGGATGTTGATGGCTACACCTTC
CDR3 protein: CASSDRDVDGYTF

J gene: TRBJ2-1
clone size: NA
D gene: NA
CDR3 length: 16
V gene: TRBV2
CDR3 DNA: TGTGCCAGCAGTGAAGGTCCCAGGAGCTCCTACAATGAGCAGTTCTTC
CDR3 protein: CASSEGPRSSYNEQFF

J gene: TRBJ2-5
clone size: NA
D gene: NA
CDR3 length: 15
V gene: TRBV5-4
CDR3 DNA: TGTGCCAGCAGGATGGAGGTCCTAGACGCGGAGACCCAGTACTTC
CDR3 protein: CASRMEVLDAETQYF

J gene: TRBJ1-4
clone size: NA
D gene: TRBD1
CDR3 length: 16
V gene: TRBV2
CDR3 DNA: TGTGCCAGCAGTGAAGCGCTAAGGGGGCAGGATGAAAAACTGTTTTTT
CDR3 protein: CASSEALRGQDEKLFF

J gene: TRBJ2-7
clone size: NA
D gene: NA
CDR3 length: 19
V gene: TRBV27
CDR3 DNA: TGTGCCAGCAACACTATCCCGGACAGTCCCACGCCAAACTCCTACGAGCAGTACTTC
CDR3 protein: CASNTIPDSPTPNSYEQYF

J gene: TRBJ2-1
clone size: NA
D gene: NA
CDR3 length: 13
V gene: TRBV2
CDR3 DNA: TGTGCCCCCCTTCGACCTACAGACAATGAGCAGTTCTTC
CDR3 protein: CAPLRPTDNEQFF

J gene: TRBJ2-7
clone size: NA
D gene: NA
CDR3 length: 13
V gene: TRBV12-2
CDR3 DNA: TGTGCAAGTCGCTTCTCTCTGGCAGGCGAGCAGTACTTC
CDR3 protein: CASRFSLAGEQYF

J gene: TRBJ2-5
clone size: few
D gene: TRBD2
CDR3 length: 14
V gene: TRBV2
CDR3 DNA: TGTGCCAGCAGTGGGACTAGCGCCTCAGAGACCCAGTACTTC
CDR3 protein: CASSGTSASETQYF

J gene: TRBJ2-7
clone size: NA
D gene: TRBD1
CDR3 length: 17
V gene: TRBV27
CDR3 DNA: TGTGCCAGCAGTTTATCTGAATACCAGGGGGCCAGCTACGAGCAGTACTTC
CDR3 protein: CASSLSEYQGASYEQYF

J gene: TRBJ2-3
clone size: NA
D gene: NA
CDR3 length: 11
V gene: TRBV28
CDR3 DNA: TGTGCCAGCAGCCTAGGGTATACGCAGTATTTT
CDR3 protein: CASSLGYTQYF

J gene: TRBJ2-3
clone size: NA
D gene: NA
CDR3 length: 15
V gene: TRBV5-1
CDR3 DNA: TGCGCCAGCAGCTTATCAGGGGCTAGCACAGATACGCAGTATTTT
CDR3 protein: CASSLSGASTDTQYF

J gene: TRBJ1-5
clone size: NA
D gene: NA
CDR3 length: 14
V gene: TRBV6-6
CDR3 DNA: TGTGCCAGCAGTTACCGGACACGGACGCAGCCCCAGCATTTT
CDR3 protein: CASSYRTRTQPQHF

J gene: TRBJ1-3
clone size: NA
D gene: TRBD1
CDR3 length: 16
V gene: TRBV10-1
CDR3 DNA: TGCGCCAGCGGTCAGGGGGCTATCAACTCTGGAAACACCATATATTTT
CDR3 protein: CASGQGAINSGNTIYF

J gene: TRBJ2-7
clone size: NA
D gene: NA
CDR3 length: 12
V gene: TRBV19
CDR3 DNA: TGTGCCACCGTCCAGGGGTTTTACGAGCAGTACTTC
CDR3 protein: CATVQGFYEQYF

J gene: TRBJ1-6
clone size: NA
D gene: NA
CDR3 length: 13
V gene: TRBV6-5
CDR3 DNA: TGTGCCAGCAGCCAGGGTGGTAATTCACCCCTCCACTTT
CDR3 protein: CASSQGGNSPLHF

J gene: TRBJ1-6
clone size: NA
D gene: NA
CDR3 length: 15
V gene: TRBV5-1
CDR3 DNA: TGCGCCAGCAGCTTGGAGAGCTCCTATAATTCACCCCTCCACTTT
CDR3 protein: CASSLESSYNSPLHF

J gene: TRBJ2-3
clone size: NA
D gene: TRBD1
CDR3 length: 17
V gene: TRBV3-1/TRBV3-2
CDR3 DNA: TGTGCCAGCAGCTTACGACGAGCCGGGACAGGGGCAGATACGCAGTATTTT
CDR3 protein: CASSLRRAGTGADTQYF

J gene: TRBJ2-1
clone size: NA
D gene: NA
CDR3 length: 15
V gene: TRBV5-6
CDR3 DNA: TGTGCCAGCAGCACCGGGACAAGGCCCTACAATGAGCAGTTCTTC
CDR3 protein: CASSTGTRPYNEQFF

J gene: TRBJ2-1
clone size: NA
D gene: NA
CDR3 length: 14
V gene: TRBV4-2
CDR3 DNA: TGTGCCAGCAGCCAAGAATCTTTGATCAATGAGCAGTTCTTC
CDR3 protein: CASSQESLINEQFF

J gene: TRBJ2-2
clone size: few
D gene: TRBD2
CDR3 length: 19
V gene: TRBV10-3
CDR3 DNA: TGTGCCGCGTCCAGGCCGGGACTAGCGGGAGATAGGGACACCGGGGAGCTGTTTTTT
CDR3 protein: CAASRPGLAGDRDTGELFF

J gene: TRBJ2-7
clone size: few
D gene: NA
CDR3 length: 14
V gene: TRBV25-1
CDR3 DNA: TGTGCCAGCAGTGTCCGGGACGCAGGCTACGAGCAGTACTTC
CDR3 protein: CASSVRDAGYEQYF

J gene: TRBJ1-1
clone size: NA
D gene: NA
CDR3 length: 12
V gene: TRBV28
CDR3 DNA: TGTGCCAGCAGTATCCTGAAAACTGAAGCTTTCTTT
CDR3 protein: CASSILKTEAFF

J gene: TRBJ1-6
clone size: NA
D gene: NA
CDR3 length: 14
V gene: TRBV6-4
CDR3 DNA: TGTGCCAGCAGAAAGACAGAAGAGAATTCACCCCTCCACTTT
CDR3 protein: CASRKTEENSPLHF

J gene: TRBJ1-3
clone size: NA
D gene: NA
CDR3 length: 16
V gene: TRBV5-1
CDR3 DNA: TGCGCCAGCAGCTTGGGACAGCTCATCTCTGGAAACACCATATATTTT
CDR3 protein: CASSLGQLISGNTIYF

J gene: TRBJ1-1
clone size: NA
D gene: NA
CDR3 length: 15
V gene: TRBV19
CDR3 DNA: TGTGCCAGTAGTATAGACAGGATTGAGGGCACTGAAGCTTTCTTT
CDR3 protein: CASSIDRIEGTEAFF

J gene: TRBJ2-3
clone size: NA
D gene: NA
CDR3 length: 12
V gene: TRBV5-5
CDR3 DNA: TGTGCCAGCAGCTTAACCTTAGATACGCAGTATTTT
CDR3 protein: CASSLTLDTQYF

J gene: TRBJ2-3
clone size: NA
D gene: NA
CDR3 length: 12
V gene: TRBV18
CDR3 DNA: TGTGCCAGCTCACAAAGGGGAGATACGCAGTATTTT
CDR3 protein: CASSQRGDTQYF

J gene: TRBJ2-2
clone size: NA
D gene: NA
CDR3 length: 13
V gene: TRBV9
CDR3 DNA: TGTGCCAGCAGCGTAGTAAGTGTCGGGGAGCTGTTTTTT
CDR3 protein: CASSVVSVGELFF

J gene: TRBJ2-7
clone size: NA
D gene: NA
CDR3 length: 13
V gene: TRBV27
CDR3 DNA: TGTGCCAGCAGTTGGAAAGCGACCTACGAGCAGTACTTC
CDR3 protein: CASSWKATYEQYF

J gene: TRBJ2-4
clone size: NA
D gene: TRBD1
CDR3 length: 15
V gene: TRBV5-5
CDR3 DNA: TGTGCCAGCAGCTTAACAGGGGTAGCCAAAAACATTCAGTACTTC
CDR3 protein: CASSLTGVAKNIQYF

J gene: TRBJ1-6
clone size: few
D gene: NA
CDR3 length: 14
V gene: TRBV27
CDR3 DNA: TGTGCCAGCAGTCTTAATGGGGGTAATTCACCCCTCCACTTT
CDR3 protein: CASSLNGGNSPLHF

J gene: TRBJ2-5
clone size: NA
D gene: NA
CDR3 length: 12
V gene: TRBV2
CDR3 DNA: TGTGCAGAAGGCGGGTCCCAAGAGACCCAGTACTTC
CDR3 protein: CAEGGSQETQYF

J gene: TRBJ1-2
clone size: NA
D gene: NA
CDR3 length: 16
V gene: TRBV28
CDR3 DNA: TGTGCCAGCAGTCGACCAGCAGGGGCTAGAGTGGAGGGCTACACCTTC
CDR3 protein: CASSRPAGARVEGYTF